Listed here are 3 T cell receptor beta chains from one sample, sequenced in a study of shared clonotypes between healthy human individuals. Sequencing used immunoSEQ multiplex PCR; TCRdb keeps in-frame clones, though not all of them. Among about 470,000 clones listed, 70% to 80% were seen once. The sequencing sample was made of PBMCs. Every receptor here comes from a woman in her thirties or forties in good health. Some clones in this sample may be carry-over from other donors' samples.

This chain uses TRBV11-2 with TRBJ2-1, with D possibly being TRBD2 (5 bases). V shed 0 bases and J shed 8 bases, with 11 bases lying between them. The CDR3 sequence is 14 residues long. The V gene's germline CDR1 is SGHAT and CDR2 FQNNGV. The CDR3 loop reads CASSLELALHEQFF. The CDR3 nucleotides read TGTGCCAGCAGCTTAGAATTAGCGTTGCATGAGCAGTTCTTC.

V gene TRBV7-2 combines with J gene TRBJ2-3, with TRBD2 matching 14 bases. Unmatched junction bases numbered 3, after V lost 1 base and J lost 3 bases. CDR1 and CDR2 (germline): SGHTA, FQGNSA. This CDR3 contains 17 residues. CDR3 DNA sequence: TGTGCCAGCAGCTTAGTCGGGACTAGCGGGAGAACAGATACGCAGTATTTT. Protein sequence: CASSLVGTSGRTDTQYF. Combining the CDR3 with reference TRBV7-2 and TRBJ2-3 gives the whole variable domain GAGVSQSPSNKVTEKGKDVELRCDPISGHTALYWYRQSLGQGLEFLIYFQGNSAPDKSGLPSDRFSAERTGGSVSTLTIQRTQQEDSAVYLCASSLVGTSGRTDTQYFGPGTRLTVL.

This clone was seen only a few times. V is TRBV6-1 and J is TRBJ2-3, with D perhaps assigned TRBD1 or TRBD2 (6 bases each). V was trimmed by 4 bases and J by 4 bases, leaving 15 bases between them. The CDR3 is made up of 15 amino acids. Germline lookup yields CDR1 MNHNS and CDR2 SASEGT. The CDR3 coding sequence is TGTGCCAGCAGTGTTAGAGCGGAGGGGGCAGATACGCAGTATTTT. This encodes CASSVRAEGADTQYF.